The clone carrying this T cell receptor (beta chain) appeared many times. TCRdb redid the calling of the reads with MiXCR, one entry per CDR3 protein. The table has about 240,000 distinct CDR3 sequences, 6% to 8% seen once. The entry originates in a study of T cell repertoires in cytomegalovirus infection. The source material was PBMCs. This clonotype was obtained from a human donor in good health (CMV status not recorded). Some clones in this sample may be carry-over from other donors' samples.

In nucleotides, the CDR3 is TGCAGCGTCCTGGGGGGGGGGCAGACCCAGTACTTC. Protein product: CSVLGGGQTQYF. The chain joins TRBV29-1 to TRBJ2-5, with D possibly matching TRBD2 (7 bases). The CDR3 covers 12 residues. The V gene's germline CDR1 is SQVTM and CDR2 ANQGSEA. V dropped 6 bases and J dropped 6 bases, with 14 bases sitting between them.